Listed here are 3 T cell receptor beta chains from one sample, sequenced in a study of cytomegalovirus exposure and HLA in healthy donors listed by TCRdb under 2017. Library preparation was by the immunoSEQ multiplex PCR assay. The multiplex PCR relied on a mix of 60 forward primers for TCR Vbeta segments and 13 reverse primers for TCR Jbeta segments. As stored in TCRdb, this immuneACCESS dataset retains in-frame rearrangements with V and J assigned. A fraction of the clones does not appear; measured against another copy, unresolved V genes explain less than half of the discrepancy, and the remainder lacks a known reason. Recorded for this sample are more than 110,000 clones; around 80% of them occurred a single time. 2% to 2.5% of the sample rests with the top ten. The source material was PBMCs. These receptors all come from a man over 45 in good health and CMV-seronegative.

Comment on this clone: Other DNA sequences of this sample code for an identical CDR3. The gene calls are TRBV5-1 and TRBJ2-5, with TRBD1 matching over 10 bases. Germline CDR1 SGHRS, CDR2 YFSETQ. This CDR3 spans 14 amino acids. With V trimmed by 4 bases and J by 4 bases, 4 bases remained unmatched. The CDR3 spells CASSLDRGRETQYF. CDR3 sequence (DNA): TGCGCCAGCAGCCTCGACAGGGGGCGAGAGACCCAGTACTTC. Complete variable domain (other parts from reference TRBV5-1 and TRBJ2-5): KAGVTQTPRYLIKTRGQQVTLSCSPISGHRSVSWYQQTPGQGLQFLFEYFSETQRNKGNFPGRFSGRQFSNSRSEMNVSTLELGDSALYLCASSLDRGRETQYFGPGTRLLVL.

This clone is a singleton in its sample. The CDR3 is CASSLGDREFEQYF. As DNA, the CDR3 is TGTGCCAGCAGCTTGGGGGACAGGGAGTTCGAGCAGTACTTC. The V gene is TRBV5-4, the J gene TRBJ2-7; TRBD1 matches 9 bases. Germline lookup yields CDR1 SGHNT and CDR2 YYREEE (reference sequence). Germline trimming cut 0 bases from V and 6 bases from J; bases unmatched to any gene: 4. The CDR3 contains 14 residues. Together with reference TRBV5-4 and TRBJ2-7, the CDR3 gives the full variable domain: ETGVTQSPTHLIKTRGQQVTLRCSSQSGHNTVSWYQQALGQGPQFIFQYYREEENGRGNFPPRFSGLQFPNYSSELNVNALELDDSALYLCASSLGDREFEQYFGPGTRLTVT.

The chain carries TRBV5-4 and TRBJ2-6; the match to TRBD2 covers 11 bases. Germline V gene data show CDR1 as SGHNT and CDR2 as YYREEE (reference sequence). J gave up 0 bases and V 3 bases, and 5 bases lay outside the gene matches. This CDR3 has 18 amino acids. CDR3 sequence reads: CASSSRLAGRSGANVLTF. The CDR3 nucleotides are TGTGCCAGCAGCTCCCGACTAGCGGGACGCTCTGGGGCCAACGTCCTGACTTTC.